This entry concerns a single T cell receptor (beta chain). The data were taken from a study of cytomegalovirus exposure and HLA in healthy donors. The PCR contained 60 Vbeta and 13 Jbeta primers. TCRdb keeps only in-frame clones here, not all; method: immunoSEQ multiplex PCR. Its table lists 60,000 to 90,000 clones. This CDR3 contains 14 residues. Trimming stripped 7 bases from V and 3 bases from J, with 16 bases between. Germline V gene data show CDR1 as SGHTA and CDR2 as FQGNSA. The sample comprised PBMCs. The TCR comes from a woman between 35 and 50 years old in good health and CMV-seropositive. The chain has TRBV7-2 and TRBJ2-7, with D maybe TRBD1 (5 bases). The CDR3 region is CASMVGPNNYEQYF. The CDR3 bases are TGTGCCAGCATGGTGGGGCCCAATAACTACGAGCAGTACTTC.